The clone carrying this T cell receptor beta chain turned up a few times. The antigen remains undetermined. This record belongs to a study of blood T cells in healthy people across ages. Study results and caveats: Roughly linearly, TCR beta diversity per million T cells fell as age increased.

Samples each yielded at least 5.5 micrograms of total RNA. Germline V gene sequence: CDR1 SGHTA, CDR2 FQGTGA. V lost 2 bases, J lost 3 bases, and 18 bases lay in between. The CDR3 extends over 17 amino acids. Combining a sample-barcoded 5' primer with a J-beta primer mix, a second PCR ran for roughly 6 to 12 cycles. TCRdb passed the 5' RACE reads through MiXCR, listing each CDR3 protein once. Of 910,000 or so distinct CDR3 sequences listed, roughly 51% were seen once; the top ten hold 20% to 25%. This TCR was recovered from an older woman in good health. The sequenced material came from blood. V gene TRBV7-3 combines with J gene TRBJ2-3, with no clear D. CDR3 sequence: CASSLEGEALGTDTQYF. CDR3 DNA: TGTGCCAGCAGCTTAGAAGGAGAAGCTTTGGGGACAGATACGCAGTATTTT. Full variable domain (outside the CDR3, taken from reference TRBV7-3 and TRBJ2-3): GAGVSQTPSNKVTEKGKYVELRCDPISGHTALYWYRQSLGQGPEFLIYFQGTGAADDSGLPNDRFFAVRPEGSVSTLKIQRTERGDSAVYLCASSLEGEALGTDTQYFGPGTRLTVL.